These T cell receptor beta chains were read from a single sample in a study of blood T cell repertoires in COVID-19. Sequencing was performed with immunoSEQ multiplex PCR; in TCRdb, only in-frame clones are kept and a portion is missing. The data show tens of thousands of clones, around 76% seen once. Sequencing was done on a sample of peripheral blood. The receptors come from a human donor in a cohort sampled during active COVID-19. Each CDR3 is given with its conserved first and last residue. Fields, in order: CDR3 protein, V gene.

CDR3aa: CASSIARNTEAFF
v_gene: TRBV19

CDR3aa: CASSILPLGTAAGNTIYF
v_gene: TRBV19

CDR3aa: CASRTPRSQGRNWPETQYF
v_gene: TRBV2

CDR3aa: CASSLRDSNEKLFF
v_gene: TRBV5-1

CDR3aa: CASSIGTGYDEKLFF
v_gene: TRBV19

CDR3aa: CASSKALFRAMTYNSPLHF
v_gene: TRBV21-1

CDR3aa: CASSQNSMNTEAFF
v_gene: TRBV4-1

CDR3aa: CATSDRGGYEQYF
v_gene: TRBV24-1

CDR3aa: CASSSWLTDPNSPLHF
v_gene: TRBV5-1

CDR3aa: CASSQEGGRVYEQYF
v_gene: TRBV4-3

CDR3aa: CASSDGGDTGELFF
v_gene: TRBV6-4

CDR3aa: CAEATDAPYGYTF
v_gene: TRBV30

CDR3aa: CASINTSRVLSDTEAFF
v_gene: TRBV5-5

CDR3aa: CASALSPSRADTEAFF
v_gene: TRBV5-4

CDR3aa: CASSFGTSRSHYEQYF
v_gene: TRBV7-8

CDR3aa: CASRVVWGRPYEQYF
v_gene: TRBV4-2

CDR3aa: CASSQRGGEVREKLFF
v_gene: TRBV3-1/TRBV3-2

CDR3aa: CASSTGQLYNEQFF
v_gene: TRBV19

CDR3aa: CASSDYRGSEQYF
v_gene: TRBV6-6

CDR3aa: CASSSLSYYGYTF
v_gene: TRBV12-3/TRBV12-4

CDR3aa: CASSSLGAGLAKNIQYF
v_gene: TRBV7-8

CDR3aa: CASSQGLAQETQYF
v_gene: TRBV7-2

CDR3aa: CSASLYRRGSQPQHF
v_gene: TRBV20-1

CDR3aa: CASSSGTGVYEQYF
v_gene: TRBV5-4

CDR3aa: CASSPLREGPNEQFF
v_gene: TRBV7-9